This TCR beta chain was documented in a study of beta chain features in type 1 diabetes. About the research overall: Healthy donors and patients showed comparable age, gender and cell yields.

The investigators reverse transcribed all of the isolated RNA, so they sequenced expressed TCRB transcripts. Assay: immunoSEQ multiplex PCR; the TCRdb copy retains only in-frame clones and omits some. The table shows 850,000 to 900,000 clones, with 17% occurring only once. Study-level results: Possibly, sequencing cDNA over-represented cells that had high TCR expression levels.

Concerning this clone itself: The antigen is undetermined.

This CDR3 region has 16 residues. V lost 3 bases, J lost 3 bases, and 6 bases stayed unmatched. The germline CDR1 and CDR2 sequences are KGHSH and LQKENI. The clonotype originates from a woman under 30 in good health. The sequencing input was naive CD4+ T cells from blood. V gene TRBV18 combines with J gene TRBJ2-3; TRBD1 aligns across 10 bases. The chain's CDR3 is CASSPKRTGGTDTQYF. The DNA for the CDR3 is TGTGCCAGCTCACCGAAACGGACAGGGGGAACAGATACGCAGTATTTT.